The subject of this entry is one T cell receptor beta chain. MiXCR, applied by TCRdb to the 5' RACE reads, yields one record per CDR3 protein. This sample has approximately 45,000 distinct CDR3 sequences, with about 14% found just once. This entry comes from a study of neurological immune-mediated disorders. The V end was cut by 3 bases, the J end by 4 bases, with 9 bases between. The CDR3 is 13 residues long. Germline-derived CDR1 and CDR2 are MDHEN and SYDVKM. Indicated time point: longitudinal time-point 3. From 2 million PBMCs stored at -80 C, the unsorted libraries were generated. The V call is TRBV28, the J call TRBJ1-2; tentatively, D is TRBD1 (6 bases). Sequencing was performed on PBMCs. The sequence came from a man aged 30 to 39 in good health. CDR3 sequence: CASSFGQLYGYTF. The CDR3 nucleotides are TGTGCCAGCAGTTTCGGACAGCTCTATGGCTACACCTTC.